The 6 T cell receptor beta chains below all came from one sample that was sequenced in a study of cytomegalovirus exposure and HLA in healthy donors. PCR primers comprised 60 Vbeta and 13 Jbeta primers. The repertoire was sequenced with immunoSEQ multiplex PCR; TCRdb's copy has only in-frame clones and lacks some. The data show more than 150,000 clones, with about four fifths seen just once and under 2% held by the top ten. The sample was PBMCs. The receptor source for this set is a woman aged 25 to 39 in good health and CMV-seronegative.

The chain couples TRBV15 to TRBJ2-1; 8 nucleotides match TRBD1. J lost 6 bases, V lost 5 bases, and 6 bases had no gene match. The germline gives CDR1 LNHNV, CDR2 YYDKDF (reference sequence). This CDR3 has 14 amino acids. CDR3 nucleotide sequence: TGTGCCACCAGCCGCCGGACAGGGCTCAATGAGCAGTTCTTC. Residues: CATSRRTGLNEQFF.

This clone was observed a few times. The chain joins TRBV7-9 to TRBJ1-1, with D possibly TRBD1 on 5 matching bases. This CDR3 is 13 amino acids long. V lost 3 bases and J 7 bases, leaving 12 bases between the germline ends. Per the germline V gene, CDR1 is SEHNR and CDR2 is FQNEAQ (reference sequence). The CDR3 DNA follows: TGTGCCAGCAGCTTGGGGCAGGGTAATGAAGCTTTCTTT. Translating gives CASSLGQGNEAFF.

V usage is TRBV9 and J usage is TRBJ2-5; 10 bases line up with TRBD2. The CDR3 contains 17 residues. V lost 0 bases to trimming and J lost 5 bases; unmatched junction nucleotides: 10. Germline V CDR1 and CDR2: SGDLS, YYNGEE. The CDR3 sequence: CASSVDPSGGSRETQYF. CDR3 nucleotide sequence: TGTGCCAGCAGCGTAGATCCTAGCGGGGGTTCACGGGAGACCCAGTACTTC.

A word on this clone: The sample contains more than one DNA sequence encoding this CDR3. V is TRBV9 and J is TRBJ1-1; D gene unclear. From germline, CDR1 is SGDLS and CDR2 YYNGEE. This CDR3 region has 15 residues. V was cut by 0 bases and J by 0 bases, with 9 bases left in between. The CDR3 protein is CASSVGGSMNTEAFF. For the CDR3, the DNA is TGTGCCAGCAGCGTAGGAGGGTCCATGAACACTGAAGCTTTCTTT.

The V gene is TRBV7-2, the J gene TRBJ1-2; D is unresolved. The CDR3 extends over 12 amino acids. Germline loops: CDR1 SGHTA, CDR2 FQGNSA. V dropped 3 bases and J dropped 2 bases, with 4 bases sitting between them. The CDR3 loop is CASSLSNYGYTF. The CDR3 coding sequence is TGTGCCAGCAGCTTGAGCAACTATGGCTACACCTTC.

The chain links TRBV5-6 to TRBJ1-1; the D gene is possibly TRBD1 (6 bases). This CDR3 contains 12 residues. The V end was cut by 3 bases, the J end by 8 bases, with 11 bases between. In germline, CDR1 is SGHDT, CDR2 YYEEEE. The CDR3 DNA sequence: TGTGCCAGCAGCTGGAGGACAGCCGAAGCTTTCTTT. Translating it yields CASSWRTAEAFF.